This T cell receptor (beta chain) was sequenced in a study of blood T cell repertoires in COVID-19. Study summary: Samples of COVID-19 (acute and convalescent) were obtained from the United States, Italy and Spain. T cells, B-cell-depleted T cells, or PBMCs provided the cDNA or gDNA that served as material.

In the original analysis: Estimated nucleated cell counts came from reference gene primer amplification. Repertoires were generated with immunoSEQ multiplex PCR, while TCRdb's copy carries only in-frame clones and drops some. The D gene and trimming were derived from the DNA, and the V and J assignments and clone size from that table. The sample consists of about 90,000 clones, around four fifths of them appearing once. The CDR3 extends over 14 amino acids. Germline CDR1 reads SQVTM; CDR2 reads ANQGSEA. The J segment lost 2 bases and the V segment lost 4 bases, leaving 6 bases of the junction unmatched.

The source of this sequence is a human donor in a cohort sampled during active COVID-19. Sequencing input: peripheral blood. The V and J genes are TRBV29-1 and TRBJ2-5; 8 nucleotides match TRBD1. The CDR3 nucleotides are TGCAGCGTTGTAAACAGGGGGAGGCAAGAGACCCAGTACTTC. Its translation is CSVVNRGRQETQYF.